These 24 T cell receptor beta chains originate from one sample sequenced in a study of cytomegalovirus exposure and HLA in healthy donors. The method was immunoSEQ multiplex PCR; TCRdb's version includes in-frame clones alone and lacks a portion of them. The table includes 110,000 to 150,000 clones, 94% detected once. Material: PBMCs. The receptors were gathered from a man younger than 35 in good health and CMV-seropositive.

The chain couples TRBV5-1 to TRBJ2-2, with D perhaps TRBD2 (6 bases). CDR1 SGHRS and CDR2 YFSETQ come from the germline V gene. The CDR3 spans 12 residues. Trimming pared 0 bases from V and 10 bases from J, leaving 7 bases between. CDR3 nucleotides: TGCGCCAGCAGCTTGGTAGCGGAGGAGCTGTTTTTT. Translation: CASSLVAEELFF.

The CDR3 bases are TGCGCCAGCAGCCAGGGGTTAGGACTAGCCGAAGAGACCCAGTACTTC. Encoded protein: CASSQGLGLAEETQYF. The chain is built from TRBV4-1 and TRBJ2-5, with 8 bases aligning to TRBD2. The germline gives CDR1 MGHRA, CDR2 YSYEKL. The CDR3 sequence is 16 residues long. V was clipped by 3 bases and J by 3 bases; unmatched bases: 9.

This clone was seen only once. The V call is TRBV7-9, the J call TRBJ2-5; no clear D. The V gene lost 6 bases and the J gene lost 0 bases, with 5 bases spanning the gap. CDR3 length: 12 amino acids. Looked up from germline, CDR1 is SEHNR and CDR2 is FQNEAQ (reference sequence). The CDR3 here is CASRRDQETQYF. CDR3 DNA sequence: TGTGCCAGCAGGCGAGACCAAGAGACCCAGTACTTC. Supplemented by reference TRBV7-9 and TRBJ2-5, the full variable domain reads DTGVSQNPRHKITKRGQNVTFRCDPISEHNRLYWYRQTLGQGPEFLTYFQNEAQLEKSRLLSDRFSAERPKGSFSTLEIQRTEQGDSAMYLCASRRDQETQYFGPGTRLLVL.

V is TRBV27 and J is TRBJ2-2, with a possible D match to TRBD2 (6 bases). The CDR3 totals 16 residues. CDR1 and CDR2 (germline): MNHEY, SMNVEV (reference sequence). Trimming removed 5 bases at V and 0 bases at J, with 13 bases between. In nucleotides, the CDR3 is TGTGCCAGCAGTCCATCTAGCGATCCGAACACCGGGGAGCTGTTTTTT. Residues: CASSPSSDPNTGELFF.

The rearrangement uses TRBV7-2 and TRBJ1-5; D unresolved. The CDR3 is 13 residues long. Trimming removed 2 bases at V and 8 bases at J, with 10 bases between. Germline V lookup: CDR1 SGHTA, CDR2 FQGNSA. DNA of the CDR3: TGTGCCAGCAGCTTACAGCGAGGGAAGCCCCAGCATTTT. Its protein product is CASSLQRGKPQHF.

The count of this clone is one. The J gene is TRBJ2-1, the V gene TRBV5-1; unclear D gene. The CDR3 length is 15 residues. Germline loops: CDR1 SGHRS, CDR2 YFSETQ. The V and J ends lost 0 bases and 5 bases respectively, with 12 bases between them. The CDR3, as DNA: TGCGCCAGCAGCTTGGACCGAGTCCAAGACAATGAGCAGTTCTTC. It yields the protein CASSLDRVQDNEQFF.

V and J are TRBV5-1 and TRBJ2-5, with D maybe TRBD2 (5 bases). Trimming removed 3 bases from V and 3 bases from J, with 12 bases in between. CDR1 and CDR2 (germline): SGHRS, YFSETQ. CDR3 size: 14 residues. The CDR3 DNA reads as TGCGCCAGCAGCTCCCAGGACGGGAAAGAGACCCAGTACTTC. As protein: CASSSQDGKETQYF.

This clone has a handful of counts. This chain connects TRBV18 to TRBJ1-2, with 8 positions matching TRBD1. Trimming cost V 0 bases and J 8 bases; bases outside gene matches: 8. The CDR3 sequence is 15 residues long. The germline gives CDR1 KGHSH, CDR2 LQKENI. CDR3 loop: CASSPPLRDRNGYTF. The CDR3 DNA follows: TGTGCCAGCTCACCACCGCTCCGGGACAGGAACGGCTACACCTTC.

The CDR3 region is CASSPAPGETQYF. As DNA, the CDR3 is TGTGCCAGCTCACCAGCCCCAGGGGAGACCCAGTACTTC. V usage is TRBV18 and J usage is TRBJ2-5, with D tentatively TRBD1 (5 bases). Germline CDR1 KGHSH, CDR2 LQKENI. The ends were cut back, 2 bases at V and 5 bases at J, with 9 bases in the middle. CDR3 length equals 13 residues.

The chain combines TRBV28 with TRBJ2-7; 13 positions match TRBD2. Germline CDR1 MDHEN, CDR2 SYDVKM. With 5 bases clipped from V and 2 bases from J, the junction kept 3 bases outside the gene matches. The CDR3 sequence is 15 residues long. CDR3 protein: CASSPGTSGTYEQYF. In DNA form, the CDR3 reads TGTGCCAGCAGTCCTGGGACTAGCGGGACCTACGAGCAGTACTTC.

Turning to this clone: The sample holds other DNA sequences that translate to the same CDR3. V and J are TRBV9 and TRBJ2-7; 9 bases are shared with TRBD1. The germline CDR1 and CDR2 sequences are SGDLS and YYNGEE. After removal of 1 base from V and 5 bases from J, the junction contained 4 bases not matched to a gene. The CDR3 length is 14 residues. DNA for the CDR3: TGTGCCAGCAGCGTACGACAGGGGGTGGACGAGCAGTACTTC. Translated, it gives CASSVRQGVDEQYF.

This clone was counted a single time. The CDR3 sequence is CASSPGQTYEQYF. CDR3 DNA sequence: TGTGCCAGCAGCCCGGGACAGACCTACGAGCAGTACTTC. The chain links TRBV11-2 to TRBJ2-7; 7 bases match TRBD1. V dropped 5 bases and J dropped 2; count of bases not matched to a gene: 3. This CDR3 comprises 13 residues. CDR1 is SGHAT and CDR2 is FQNNGV in the germline V gene.

J is TRBJ1-2 and V is TRBV11-2; D is perhaps TRBD1 (6 bases). The CDR3 contains 17 residues. V gave up 4 bases and J gave up 4 bases, with 22 bases separating them. Germline V CDR1 and CDR2: SGHAT, FQNNGV. This CDR3 reads CASSSLVGAGAGYGYTF. Written as DNA, the CDR3 is TGTGCCAGCAGCTCATTAGTAGGGGCAGGGGCCGGCTATGGCTACACCTTC.

The V call is TRBV11-2, the J call TRBJ2-5; a possible D gene is TRBD2 (6 bases). V was pared by 0 bases and J by 5 bases, with 10 bases between. CDR3 length: 14 residues. Germline V gene lookup returns CDR1 SGHAT and CDR2 FQNNGV. The CDR3: CASSLDRAGETQYF. The CDR3 DNA sequence: TGTGCCAGCAGCTTAGACAGGGCGGGGGAGACCCAGTACTTC.

The gene calls are TRBV5-1 and TRBJ1-1, with D perhaps TRBD1 (5 bases). The germline V gene has CDR1 SGHRS and CDR2 YFSETQ. There are 14 residues in the CDR3. V lost 5 bases to trimming and J lost 2 bases, with 13 bases between them. CDR3 loop: CASRRTGENTEAFF. CDR3 nucleotides: TGCGCCAGCAGAAGGACGGGGGAAAACACTGAAGCTTTCTTT. The whole variable domain, remainder taken from reference TRBV5-1 and TRBJ1-1, is KAGVTQTPRYLIKTRGQQVTLSCSPISGHRSVSWYQQTPGQGLQFLFEYFSETQRNKGNFPGRFSGRQFSNSRSEMNVSTLELGDSALYLCASRRTGENTEAFFGQGTRLTVV.

This clone was seen more than once but under ten times. The V and J genes are TRBV5-1 and TRBJ2-7, with 15 bases lining up with TRBD2. V was pared by 4 bases and J by 0 bases, with 2 bases of the junction left unmatched. Germline loops: CDR1 SGHRS, CDR2 YFSETQ. The CDR3 covers 16 residues. CDR3 DNA sequence: TGCGCCAGCAGCCAGGGACTAGCGGGAGGCTCCTACGAGCAGTACTTC. This sequence encodes CASSQGLAGGSYEQYF.

CDR3 residues: CASPGRSSVTYEQYF. CDR3 nucleotide sequence: TGTGCCAGCCCTGGGCGCTCTAGCGTGACCTACGAGCAGTACTTC. The chain recombines TRBV6-4 with TRBJ2-7, with D possibly matching TRBD2 (6 bases). The CDR3 is 15 amino acids. V was trimmed by 8 bases and J by 2 bases, leaving 19 bases between them. CDR1 is MRHNA and CDR2 is SNTAGT in the germline V gene.

The J gene is TRBJ2-2, the V gene TRBV5-6; maybe TRBD1 (6 bases). V gave up 4 bases and J gave up 2 bases, with 21 bases separating them. The CDR3 contains 18 residues. Germline CDR1 SGHDT, CDR2 YYEEEE. For the CDR3, the DNA is TGTGCCAGCAGCCCTAAGGGTTTATACAGGGAAAACACCGGGGAGCTGTTTTTT. Translated, it gives CASSPKGLYRENTGELFF.

This clone was counted a few times. V usage is TRBV2 and J usage is TRBJ2-1, with D perhaps TRBD2 (5 bases). Germline values: CDR1 SNHLY, CDR2 FYNNEI. CDR3 length: 13 amino acids. The V end lost 4 bases, the J end lost 7 bases, and 11 bases lay between the germline ends. The chain's CDR3 is CASSGRSGNEQFF. CDR3 coding DNA: TGTGCCAGCAGTGGGCGGTCGGGGAATGAGCAGTTCTTC. The entire variable domain, with the rest obtained from reference TRBV2 and TRBJ2-1, is as follows: EPEVTQTPSHQVTQMGQEVILRCVPISNHLYFYWYRQILGQKVEFLVSFYNNEISEKSEIFDDQFSVERPDGSNFTLKIRSTKLEDSAMYFCASSGRSGNEQFFGPGTRLTVL.

This sequence joins TRBV28 and TRBJ2-5, with TRBD2 matching 7 bases. The CDR3 spans 13 residues. Looked up from germline, CDR1 is MDHEN and CDR2 is SYDVKM. V gave up 6 bases and J gave up 4 bases; unmatched junction bases: 5. CDR3 region: CASSPGGGETQYF. The CDR3 region has the DNA TGTGCCAGCAGCCCGGGGGGAGGAGAGACCCAGTACTTC.

The genes are TRBV30 and TRBJ2-2; 8 positions match TRBD2. V shed 4 bases, J shed 5 bases, and the junction held 6 bases outside the gene matches. Germline CDR1 reads GTSNPN; CDR2 reads SVGIG (reference sequence). CDR3 length: 14 residues. In DNA, the CDR3 is TGTGCCTGGAAGGGACTAGTCGTTACCGGGGAGCTGTTTTTT. Amino acid sequence: CAWKGLVVTGELFF.

This chain uses TRBV5-4 with TRBJ2-7; TRBD2 aligns across 10 bases. The CDR3 is 15 residues long. Germline CDR1 is SGHNT and CDR2 is YYREEE (reference sequence). V dropped 4 bases and J dropped 5; count of bases not matched to a gene: 9. CDR3 in amino acids: CASSPRASGSNEQYF. The CDR3 DNA follows: TGTGCCAGCAGCCCCCGAGCTAGCGGGAGCAACGAGCAGTACTTC.

The chain combines TRBV5-6 with TRBJ2-2; 8 nucleotides align to TRBD1. Germline CDR1 SGHDT, CDR2 YYEEEE. The CDR3 totals 15 residues. The trim removed 4 bases at V and 7 bases at J, leaving 9 bases unmatched. CDR3 bases: TGTGCCAGCAGCACCAGGGGGCGTATGGGCGGGGAGCTGTTTTTT. Encoded protein: CASSTRGRMGGELFF.

The V call is TRBV2, the J call TRBJ2-3; TRBD1 might be the D (8 bases). V was shortened by 9 bases and J by 3 bases, with 16 bases between the two germline ends. Looked up from germline, CDR1 is SNHLY and CDR2 is FYNNEI. CDR3 length: 14 amino acids. CDR3 amino acids: CARQTGEGTDTQYF. The CDR3 nucleotides are TGTGCCAGACAGACAGGGGAGGGGACAGATACGCAGTATTTT.